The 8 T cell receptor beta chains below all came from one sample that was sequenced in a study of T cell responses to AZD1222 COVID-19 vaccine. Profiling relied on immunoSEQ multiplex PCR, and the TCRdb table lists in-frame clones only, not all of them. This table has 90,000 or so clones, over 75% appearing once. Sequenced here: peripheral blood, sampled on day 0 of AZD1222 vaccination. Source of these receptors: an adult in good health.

This CDR3 is CASTASLWRGETDTQYF. The CDR3 DNA sequence: TGTGCCAGCACAGCCTCTCTCTGGCGGGGGGAGACAGATACGCAGTATTTT. The rearrangement joins TRBV2 to TRBJ2-3; TRBD2 agrees at 8 bases. The CDR3 extends over 17 amino acids. Germline CDR1 and CDR2: SNHLY and FYNNEI. With 7 bases clipped from V and 3 bases from J, the junction kept 15 bases outside the gene matches.

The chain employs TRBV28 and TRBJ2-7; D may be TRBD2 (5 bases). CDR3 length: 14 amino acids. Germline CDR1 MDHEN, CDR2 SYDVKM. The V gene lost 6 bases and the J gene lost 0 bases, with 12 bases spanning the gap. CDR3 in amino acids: CASRGGLYSYEQYF. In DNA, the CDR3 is TGTGCCAGCAGGGGCGGGTTGTACTCCTACGAGCAGTACTTC.

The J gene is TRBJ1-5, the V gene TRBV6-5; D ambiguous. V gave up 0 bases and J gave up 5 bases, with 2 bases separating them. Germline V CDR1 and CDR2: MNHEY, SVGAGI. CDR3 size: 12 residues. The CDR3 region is CASSYSDQPQHF. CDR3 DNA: TGTGCCAGCAGTTACTCGGATCAGCCCCAGCATTTT.

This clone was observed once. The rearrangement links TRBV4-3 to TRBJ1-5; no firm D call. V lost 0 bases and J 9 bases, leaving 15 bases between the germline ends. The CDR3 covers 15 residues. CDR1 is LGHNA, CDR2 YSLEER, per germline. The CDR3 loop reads CASSQELNKGPPQHF. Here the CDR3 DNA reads TGCGCCAGCAGCCAAGAATTAAATAAAGGTCCGCCCCAGCATTTT.

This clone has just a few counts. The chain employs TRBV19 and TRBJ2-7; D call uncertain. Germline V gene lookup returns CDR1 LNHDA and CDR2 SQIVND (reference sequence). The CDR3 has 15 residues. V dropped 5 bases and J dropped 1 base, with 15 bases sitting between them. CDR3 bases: TGTGCCAGTAGTGACACGACGTTGAGGTCCTACGAGCAGTACTTC. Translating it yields CASSDTTLRSYEQYF.

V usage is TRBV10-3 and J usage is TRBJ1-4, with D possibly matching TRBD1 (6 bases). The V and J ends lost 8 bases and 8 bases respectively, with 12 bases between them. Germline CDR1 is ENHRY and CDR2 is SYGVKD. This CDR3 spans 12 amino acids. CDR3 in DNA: TGTGCCATCGGGGGCGGGAACGAAAAACTGTTTTTT. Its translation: CAIGGGNEKLFF.

DNA for the CDR3: TGTGCCAGCAGCCCCGGACTTAGCACAGATACGCAGTATTTT. This codes for CASSPGLSTDTQYF. This sequence joins TRBV7-3 and TRBJ2-3; D is possibly TRBD2 (5 bases). This CDR3 contains 14 residues. The V end lost 5 bases, the J end lost 0 bases, and 9 bases lay between the germline ends. The germline gives CDR1 SGHTA, CDR2 FQGTGA.

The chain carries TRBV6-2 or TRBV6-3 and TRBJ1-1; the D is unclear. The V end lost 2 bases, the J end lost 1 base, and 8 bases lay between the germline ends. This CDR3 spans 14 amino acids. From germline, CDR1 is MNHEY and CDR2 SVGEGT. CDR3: CASSYPLGNTEAFF. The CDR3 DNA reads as TGTGCCAGCAGTTACCCATTAGGGAACACTGAAGCTTTCTTT.